These 20 T cell receptor beta chains share one sample of origin, sequenced in a study of OX40 agonist ivuxolimab in advanced cancers. Assay: immunoSEQ multiplex PCR; the TCRdb copy retains only in-frame clones and omits some. This sample has about 79,000 clones, with 80% to 95% found just once. The sequenced sample was CD4+ or CD8+ T cells sorted from blood, obtained in a trial of the OX40 agonist ivuxolimab. These receptors were collected from an adult with an advanced solid tumor such as melanoma, head and neck, liver or kidney cancer.

The chain employs TRBV19 and TRBJ2-7, with D perhaps TRBD1 (6 bases). The CDR3 runs 13 residues. Trimming removed 5 bases at V and 4 bases at J, with 12 bases between. Germline CDR1 reads LNHDA; CDR2 reads SQIVND (reference sequence). CDR3 sequence: CASSLRTGYEQYF. CDR3 nucleotides: TGTGCCAGTAGTCTACGTACAGGGTACGAGCAGTACTTC.

The J gene is TRBJ2-4, the V gene TRBV5-6; 7 bases match TRBD1. Germline V CDR1 and CDR2: SGHDT, YYEEEE. There are 14 residues in the CDR3. After removal of 4 bases from V and 8 bases from J, the junction contained 9 bases not matched to a gene. This CDR3 is CASSPQGVVYIQYF. DNA for the CDR3: TGTGCCAGCAGCCCCCAGGGGGTAGTTTACATTCAGTACTTC. Combining the CDR3 with reference TRBV5-6 and TRBJ2-4 gives the whole variable domain DAGVTQSPTHLIKTRGQQVTLRCSPKSGHDTVSWYQQALGQGPQFIFQYYEEEERQRGNFPDRFSGHQFPNYSSELNVNALLLGDSALYLCASSPQGVVYIQYFGAGTRLSVL.

This clone occurred once. This chain uses TRBV6-5 with TRBJ2-7; 8 positions match TRBD1. The CDR3 length is 14 residues. Germline lookup yields CDR1 MNHEY and CDR2 SVGAGI. The J segment lost 1 base and the V segment lost 4 bases, leaving 3 bases of the junction unmatched. The CDR3 bases are TGTGCCAGCAGTTTCGGACAGGGTTCCTACGAGCAGTACTTC. Translated: CASSFGQGSYEQYF.

The chain recombines TRBV5-1 with TRBJ2-5; 11 nucleotides line up with TRBD2. Germline V gives CDR1 SGHRS, CDR2 YFSETQ. Unmatched junction bases numbered 3, after V lost 2 bases and J lost 0 bases. The CDR3 spans 16 residues. The DNA of the CDR3 is TGCGCCAGCAGCTTTTCTAGCGGGGGGTACCAAGAGACCCAGTACTTC. Translating it yields CASSFSSGGYQETQYF.

This clone was counted a single time. The CDR3 DNA is TGTGCCAGCAGCTGGGGACAGGGGGACACTGAAGCTTTCTTT. It translates to CASSWGQGDTEAFF. The gene calls are TRBV5-6 and TRBJ1-1, with 11 bases fitting TRBD1. CDR1 SGHDT and CDR2 YYEEEE come from the germline V gene. There are 14 residues in the CDR3. The V segment lost 3 bases and the J segment 3 bases; nucleotides outside the gene matches: 1.

CDR3 region: CASSPKAGQGVNEQFF. In DNA form, the CDR3 reads TGCGCCAGCAGCCCGAAGGCGGGACAGGGGGTGAATGAGCAGTTCTTC. This sequence joins TRBV4-1 and TRBJ2-1, with 11 nucleotides matching TRBD1. Germline V lookup: CDR1 MGHRA, CDR2 YSYEKL. J lost 7 bases, V lost 4 bases, and 9 bases had no gene match. The CDR3 has 16 amino acids.

The V call is TRBV19, the J call TRBJ1-5; tentative D call: TRBD1 (5 bases). The CDR3 consists of 15 residues. Trimming pared 1 base from V and 6 bases from J, leaving 13 bases between. Looked up from germline, CDR1 is LNHDA and CDR2 is SQIVND (reference sequence). The DNA of the CDR3 is TGTGCCAGTAGTATAGCAACGGGGGTACTTCAGCCCCAGCATTTT. It encodes CASSIATGVLQPQHF.

This chain connects TRBV7-9 to TRBJ1-6; 10 bases are a match to TRBD1. There are 15 residues in the CDR3. Trimming removed 5 bases from V and 8 bases from J; junction bases left unmatched: 6. Germline loops: CDR1 SEHNR, CDR2 FQNEAQ (reference sequence). Here the CDR3 reads CASSPPGQGYSPLHF. CDR3 in DNA: TGTGCCAGCAGCCCCCCGGGACAGGGGTATTCACCCCTCCACTTT.

The chain recombines TRBV9 with TRBJ1-2; tentatively, D is TRBD1 (6 bases). V lost 3 bases and J 0 bases, leaving 9 bases between the germline ends. The CDR3 runs to 14 residues. Germline CDR1 SGDLS, CDR2 YYNGEE. CDR3 coding DNA: TGTGCCAGCAGCGCAGGGGCCCCTAACTATGGCTACACCTTC. Its protein product is CASSAGAPNYGYTF.

This chain uses TRBV5-6 with TRBJ1-4; D gene ambiguous. V was clipped by 0 bases and J by 3 bases, with 9 bases between them. Looked up from germline, CDR1 is SGHDT and CDR2 is YYEEEE. The CDR3 runs to 15 residues. The CDR3 protein is CASSLDSDPNEKLFF. The CDR3 coding sequence is TGTGCCAGCAGCTTGGACAGTGACCCTAATGAAAAACTGTTTTTT.

The CDR3 DNA follows: TGTGCCAGCAGTTTCACTCAGAAGGTCCTCTATGGCTACACCTTC. It translates to CASSFTQKVLYGYTF. The rearrangement uses TRBV28 and TRBJ1-2, with no clear D. The germline CDR1 and CDR2 sequences are MDHEN and SYDVKM. With 3 bases removed from V and 4 bases from J, the gap between germline ends came to 15 bases. The CDR3 sequence is 15 residues long.

The chain carries TRBV5-3 and TRBJ2-5; D perhaps matches TRBD2 (5 bases). TRBV5-3 is reported as an ORF; its role is uncertain. Trimming took 4 bases from V and 0 from J, leaving 19 bases between them. The CDR3 is 17 residues long. The CDR3 DNA follows: TGTGCCAGAAGCCCGCAAGTACCCCGGGGAGACCAAGAGACCCAGTACTTC. Residues: CARSPQVPRGDQETQYF.

This rearrangement joins TRBV13 to TRBJ1-2; D not certain. The ends were cut back, 1 base at V and 0 bases at J, with 9 bases in the middle. CDR3 length equals 15 residues. The germline CDR1 and CDR2 sequences are PRHDT and FYEKMQ (reference sequence). Here the CDR3 reads CASSLEGLPNYGYTF. CDR3 coding DNA: TGTGCCAGCAGCTTAGAAGGGTTACCTAACTATGGCTACACCTTC.

This clone was seen more than once but under ten times. V is TRBV21-1 and J is TRBJ1-6; the table's D call, TRBD1, has no DNA check behind it. TRBV21-1 is recorded as a pseudogene. The CDR3 consists of 9 residues. The CDR3 DNA sequence: TGTGCCAGCTTCGGCGGACAGGACTTT. It specifies CASFGGQDF.

The chain links TRBV9 to TRBJ1-5; 8 nucleotides line up with TRBD1. This CDR3 has 15 amino acids. The germline gives CDR1 SGDLS, CDR2 YYNGEE. After removal of 4 bases from V and 2 bases from J, the junction contained 5 bases not matched to a gene. This CDR3 reads CASSPGGGGNQPQHF. The CDR3 region has the DNA TGTGCCAGCAGCCCAGGGGGCGGAGGCAATCAGCCCCAGCATTTT.

The CDR3 spells CSGERYNEQFF. The CDR3 DNA follows: TGCAGCGGAGAACGGTACAATGAGCAGTTCTTC. The chain combines TRBV29-1 with TRBJ2-1; no clear D. The CDR3 extends over 11 amino acids. The V end lost 7 bases, the J end lost 4 bases, and 8 bases lay between the germline ends. Germline V lookup: CDR1 SQVTM, CDR2 ANQGSEA.

This chain connects TRBV6-4 to TRBJ2-3, with D unresolved. Per germline, CDR1 MRHNA and CDR2 SNTAGT. This CDR3 is 13 amino acids long. Trimming took 3 bases from V and 2 from J, leaving 6 bases between them. CDR3 protein: CASSDRTTDTQYF. CDR3 sequence (DNA): TGTGCCAGCAGTGATCGAACCACAGATACGCAGTATTTT.

This clone was recorded once. The V and J genes are TRBV4-1 and TRBJ2-7; D possibly uses TRBD1 or TRBD2 (5 bases each). The CDR3 length is 11 residues. Per germline, CDR1 MGHRA and CDR2 YSYEKL. V lost 4 bases and J lost 6, with 7 bases in between. The CDR3 is CASSPGTEQYF. In DNA form, the CDR3 reads TGCGCCAGCAGCCCCGGGACCGAGCAGTACTTC.

In DNA, the CDR3 is TGTGCCATCAGTACGTCAGGGGCGAGCACAGATACGCAGTATTTT. Residues: CAISTSGASTDTQYF. The V and J genes are TRBV10-3 and TRBJ2-3; possibly TRBD1 for D (6 bases). CDR1 is ENHRY and CDR2 is SYGVKD in the germline V gene. The CDR3 spans 15 residues. V was cut by 5 bases and J by 0 bases, with 12 bases left in between.

This clone was detected only once. This chain links TRBV15 with TRBJ2-2; tentatively, D is TRBD1 (6 bases). V was pared by 8 bases and J by 4 bases, with 14 bases between. The CDR3 length is 14 residues. Germline V gene sequence: CDR1 LNHNV, CDR2 YYDKDF (reference sequence). DNA of the CDR3: TGTGCCACCCAAAGAGGGGGAAGCACCGGGGAGCTGTTTTTT. Amino acids: CATQRGGSTGELFF.